Here is one T cell receptor (beta chain) with its context. Antigen unknown. The sample originates from a study of T cell repertoires in cytomegalovirus infection. Findings of the study overall: What dominated the ex vivo response were HLA-C-restricted CMV-specific TCR beta clonotypes.

TCRdb itself ran the reads through MiXCR, one entry per CDR3 protein. Counted here are about 230,000 distinct CDR3 sequences, over 20% occurring once; the ten biggest clones make up over 15%. CDR3 length equals 14 residues. Trimming left V 5 bases short and J 6 bases short, with 17 bases between. This clonotype originated in a human donor in good health (CMV status not recorded). Some clones in this sample may be carry-over from other donors' samples. The sequencing sample was made of CD8+ T cells from PBMCs. The V and J genes are TRBV12-3 or TRBV12-4 and TRBJ2-7, with D perhaps given as TRBD1 or TRBD2 (5 bases each). The chain's CDR3 is CASSLGTAFSEQYF. DNA of the CDR3: TGTGCCAGCAGTCTGGGGACGGCGTTCTCCGAGCAGTACTTC.